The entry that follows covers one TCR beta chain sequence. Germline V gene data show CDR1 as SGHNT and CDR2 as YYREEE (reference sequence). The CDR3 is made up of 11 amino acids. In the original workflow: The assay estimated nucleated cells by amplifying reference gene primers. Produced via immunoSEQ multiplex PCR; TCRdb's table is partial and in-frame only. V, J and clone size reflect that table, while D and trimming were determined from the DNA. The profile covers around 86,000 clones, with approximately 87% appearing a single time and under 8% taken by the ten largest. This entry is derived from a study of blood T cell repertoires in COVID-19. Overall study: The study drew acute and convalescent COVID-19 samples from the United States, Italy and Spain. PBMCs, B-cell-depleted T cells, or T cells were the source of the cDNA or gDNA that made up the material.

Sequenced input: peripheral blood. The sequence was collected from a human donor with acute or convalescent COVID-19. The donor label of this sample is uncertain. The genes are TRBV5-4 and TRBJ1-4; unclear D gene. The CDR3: CAGGTNEKLFF. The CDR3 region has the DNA TGTGCGGGCGGGACTAATGAAAAACTGTTTTTT.